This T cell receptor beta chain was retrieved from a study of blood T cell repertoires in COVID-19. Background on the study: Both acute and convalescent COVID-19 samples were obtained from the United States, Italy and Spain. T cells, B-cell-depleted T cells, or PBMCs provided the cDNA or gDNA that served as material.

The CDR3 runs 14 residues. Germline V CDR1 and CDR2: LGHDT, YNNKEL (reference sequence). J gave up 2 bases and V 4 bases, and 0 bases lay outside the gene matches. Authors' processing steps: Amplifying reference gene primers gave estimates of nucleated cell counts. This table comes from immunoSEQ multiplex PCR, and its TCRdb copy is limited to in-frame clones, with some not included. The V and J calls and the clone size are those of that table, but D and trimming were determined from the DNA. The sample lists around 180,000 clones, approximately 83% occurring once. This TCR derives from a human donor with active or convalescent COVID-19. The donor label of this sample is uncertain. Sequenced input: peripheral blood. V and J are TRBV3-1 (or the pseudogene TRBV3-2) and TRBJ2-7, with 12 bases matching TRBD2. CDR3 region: CASSPSGRAYEQYF. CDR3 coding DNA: TGTGCCAGCAGCCCTAGCGGGAGGGCCTACGAGCAGTACTTC.